The 8 T cell receptor beta chains below were found in one sample sequenced in a study of T cells in Graves' hyperthyroidism and ophthalmopathy. Researchers took RNA transcripts and amplified the TCR beta CDR3 regions from them. With the HTBI primer set, the TCR CDR3 went through a first round of RT-PCR. Using its own MiXCR run on the multiplex PCR reads, TCRdb lists one record per CDR3 protein. In the table there are around 760,000 distinct CDR3 sequences, 30% to 40% of which are singletons. Sequenced sample: blood. These receptors were obtained from a woman aged 40-49 years with Graves' hyperthyroidism.

This clonotype was counted between two and nine times. The CDR3 DNA reads TGTGCTAGTGGTTTGGGTGCGGGGAACCAAGAGACCCAGTACTTC. Translating it yields CASGLGAGNQETQYF. The chain carries TRBV12-5 and TRBJ2-5; TRBD2 might be the D (6 bases). Germline-derived CDR1 and CDR2 are LGHNT and FRNRAP. The CDR3 is 15 residues long. V was shortened by 1 base and J by 0 bases, with 9 bases between the two germline ends.

This clonotype appeared a few times. V is TRBV6-5 and J is TRBJ2-7, with D maybe TRBD2 (5 bases). CDR1 is MNHEY and CDR2 is SVGAGI in the germline V gene. The germline V and J ends were trimmed by 6 bases and 2 bases, with 11 bases remaining between them. This CDR3 comprises 13 residues. CDR3 in amino acids: CASRHPTTYEQYF. The CDR3 coding sequence is TGTGCCAGCAGGCACCCGACTACCTACGAGCAGTACTTC.

The rearrangement uses TRBV29-1 and TRBJ2-5; 9 positions match TRBD1. The CDR3 extends over 15 amino acids. Germline CDR1 SQVTM, CDR2 ANQGSEA. The V and J ends lost 8 bases and 4 bases, in that order; junction bases with no gene match: 14. Written as DNA, the CDR3 is TGCAGCTTTGCCAATGCCGGGACAGGGCGAGAGACCCAGTACTTC. Translation: CSFANAGTGRETQYF. The full variable domain, in which reference TRBV29-1 and TRBJ2-5 provide the parts outside the CDR3, is SAVISQKPSRDICQRGTSLTIQCQVDSQVTMMFWYRQQPGQSLTLIATANQGSEATYESGFVIDKFPISRPNLTFSTLTVSNMSPEDSSIYLCSFANAGTGRETQYFGPGTRLLVL.

This clonotype was counted only a few times. The chain uses TRBV24-1 and TRBJ2-2; D ambiguous. Trimming shortened V by 5 bases and J by 4 bases, and 7 bases separated the two germline ends. In germline, CDR1 is KGHDR, CDR2 SFDVKD. This CDR3 region has 13 residues. DNA of the CDR3: TGTGCCACCAGTGGCCGTATCACCGGGGAGCTGTTTTTT. As protein: CATSGRITGELFF.

V usage is TRBV9 and J usage is TRBJ1-1, with D unclear. V was clipped by 4 bases and J by 1 base, with 11 bases between them. Germline V gene sequence: CDR1 SGDLS, CDR2 YYNGEE. The CDR3 consists of 14 residues. In DNA form, the CDR3 reads TGTGCCAGCAGCACACACGCGGAGAACACTGAAGCTTTCTTT. It translates to CASSTHAENTEAFF. The complete variable domain, with remaining parts taken from reference TRBV9 and TRBJ1-1, reads DSGVTQTPKHLITATGQRVTLRCSPRSGDLSVYWYQQSLDQGLQFLIQYYNGEERAKGNILERFSAQQFPDLHSELNLSSLELGDSALYFCASSTHAENTEAFFGQGTRLTVV.

This clonotype was counted a few times. The chain uses TRBV7-2 and TRBJ1-1; weak D call: TRBD1 (5 bases). Germline CDR1 SGHTA, CDR2 FQGNSA. The CDR3 runs to 15 residues. Trimming shortened V by 0 bases and J by 6 bases, and 14 bases separated the two germline ends. CDR3: CASSLAPGNFAEAFF. DNA for the CDR3: TGTGCCAGCAGCTTAGCTCCAGGGAATTTCGCTGAAGCTTTCTTT.

This clonotype has ten or more counts. The CDR3 DNA reads TGTGCCAGCAGCTTAGACGGCGGGGGGGCCGGAGAGACCCAGTACTTC. It yields the protein CASSLDGGGAGETQYF. The chain joins TRBV7-2 to TRBJ2-5; 9 nucleotides match TRBD2. In germline, CDR1 is SGHTA, CDR2 FQGNSA. V lost 1 base and J lost 4; bases outside the gene matches: 7. The CDR3 runs to 16 residues.

This clonotype was observed a few times. J is TRBJ1-2 and V is TRBV4-1; unclear D gene. The CDR3 loop spans 16 amino acids. V was trimmed by 0 bases and J by 6 bases, leaving 17 bases between them. CDR1 is MGHRA and CDR2 is YSYEKL in the germline V gene. CDR3 sequence: CASSQESPNPSHGYTF. The DNA for the CDR3 is TGCGCCAGCAGCCAAGAGAGCCCCAACCCCAGCCATGGCTACACCTTC.